This T cell receptor (beta chain) was captured in a study of cytomegalovirus exposure and HLA in healthy donors. Regarding this clone: Its antigen is still unknown. Germline is not matched at one junction end, which may reflect a read error.

In the PCR, 60 Vbeta and 13 Jbeta primers were used. Libraries were prepared by immunoSEQ multiplex PCR; TCRdb keeps only in-frame clonotypes and omits some of them. In the table there are a few hundred thousand clones, more than 55% of which are singletons. The CDR3 spans 15 residues. Germline V gene data show CDR1 as SEHNR and CDR2 as FQNEAQ (reference sequence). Study-wide results and limits: Reported results showed that the classifier diagnosed cytomegalovirus status with high specificity and sensitivity. Further analysis was carried out later, and it showed several of the most significant clusters appearing linked to common viral pathogens.

This receptor was identified in a female donor in good health and CMV-seronegative. The material sequenced was PBMCs. The V and J genes are TRBV7-9 and TRBJ2-1, with TRBD2 matching over 10 bases. The CDR3 nucleotides are TGTTCCAGCAGCCTTAGGACTAGCGGAAACAATGAGCAGTTCTTC. Amino acid sequence: CSSSLRTSGNNEQFF.